Detailed here is one T cell receptor beta chain. The sample is drawn from a study of shared clonotypes between healthy human individuals. A CD45RA+ naive subset and a CD45RA-negative memory subset were split from CD4+ cells. Sequencing used immunoSEQ multiplex PCR; TCRdb keeps in-frame clones, though not all of them. This sample has 2 million to 2.5 million clones, with about nine tenths found just once. Trimming took off 5 bases at V and 0 bases at J, with 17 bases between the two ends. This CDR3 region has 18 residues. Germline V gene data show CDR1 as MDHEN and CDR2 as SYDVKM. This chain joins TRBV28 and TRBJ2-6; tentative D call: TRBD1 (6 bases). This TCR was sampled from a man aged 18 to 35 in good health. Some clones in this sample may be carry-over from other donors' samples. The sequenced sample consisted of naive CD4+ T cells from PBMCs. Stated subset: CD45RA+ positively selected. Here the CDR3 reads CASSPARQASSGANVLTF. CDR3 DNA sequence: TGTGCCAGCAGTCCCGCTCGACAGGCGAGCTCTGGGGCCAACGTCCTGACTTTC. The full variable domain, completed using reference TRBV28 and TRBJ2-6, is DVKVTQSSRYLVKRTGEKVFLECVQDMDHENMFWYRQDPGLGLRLIYFSYDVKMKEKGDIPEGYSVSREKKERFSLILESASTNQTSMYLCASSPARQASSGANVLTFGAGSRLTVL.